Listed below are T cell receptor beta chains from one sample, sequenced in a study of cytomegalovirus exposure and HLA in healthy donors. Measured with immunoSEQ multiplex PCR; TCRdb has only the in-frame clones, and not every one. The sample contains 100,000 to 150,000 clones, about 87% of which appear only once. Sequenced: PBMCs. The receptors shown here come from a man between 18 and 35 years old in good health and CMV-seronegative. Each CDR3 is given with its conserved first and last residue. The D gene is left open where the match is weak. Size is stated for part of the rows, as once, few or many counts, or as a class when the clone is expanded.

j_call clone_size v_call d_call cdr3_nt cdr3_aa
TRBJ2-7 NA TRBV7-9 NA TGTGCCAGCAGCTTCCAGGGATTCTACGAGCAGTACTTC CASSFQGFYEQYF
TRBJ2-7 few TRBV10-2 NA TGCGCCAGCAGTTACGCTTTAGGGACTCACGAGCAGTACTTC CASSYALGTHEQYF
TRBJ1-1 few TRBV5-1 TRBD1 TGCGCCAGCAGGCGGGGACAGAGCCTCGATGAAGCTTTCTTT CASRRGQSLDEAFF
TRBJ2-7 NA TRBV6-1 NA TGTGCCAGCAGTGAATTTAACAGAGCCTACGAGCAGTACTTC CASSEFNRAYEQYF
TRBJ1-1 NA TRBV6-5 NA TGTGCCAGCAGCCGAACAGAGAACACTGAAGCTTTCTTT CASSRTENTEAFF
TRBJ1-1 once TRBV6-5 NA TGTGCCAGCAGTCGGACTGGAAAGGTGACTGAAGCTTTCTTT CASSRTGKVTEAFF
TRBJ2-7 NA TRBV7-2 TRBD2 TGTGCCAGCGGACCCGGACTAGCGGGGCCTTACGAGCAGTACTTC CASGPGLAGPYEQYF
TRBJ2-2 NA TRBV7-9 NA TGTGCCAGCAGCTTCCGGTTTTCCGGGGAGCTGTTTTTT CASSFRFSGELFF
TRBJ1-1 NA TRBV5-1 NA TGCGCCAGCAGCTTCGGGCTCCGTTCGGGGGGAAGTACTGAAGCTTTCTTT CASSFGLRSGGSTEAFF
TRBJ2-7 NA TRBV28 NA TGTGCCACCTCGGGGATTATCTCCTACGAGCAGTACTTC CATSGIISYEQYF
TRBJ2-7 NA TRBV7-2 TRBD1 TGTGCCAGCAGTCCGGGACAGGGGGCCTACGAGCAGTACTTC CASSPGQGAYEQYF
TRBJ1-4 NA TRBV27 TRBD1 TGTGCCAGCAAACGACAGCCCGGGACAGGGGATGAAAAACTGTTTTTT CASKRQPGTGDEKLFF
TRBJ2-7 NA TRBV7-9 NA TGTGCCAGCAGCTTTGTTAGCAACGAGCAGTACTTC CASSFVSNEQYF
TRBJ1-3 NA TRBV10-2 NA TGCGCCAGCAGTGAATATCCCCCAGGTCGGTCTGGAAACACCATATATTTT CASSEYPPGRSGNTIYF
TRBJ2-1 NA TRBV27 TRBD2 TGTGCCAGCAGTTTGGGACTAGGTTATGAGCAGTTCTTC CASSLGLGYEQFF
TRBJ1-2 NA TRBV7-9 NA TGTGCCAGCAGCGCCGCGCTGGGGGCAAGCGGCTACACCTTC CASSAALGASGYTF
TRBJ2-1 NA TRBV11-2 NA TGTGCCAGCAGCTCCTCTCCTCGGGGGTACTTCTTC CASSSSPRGYFF
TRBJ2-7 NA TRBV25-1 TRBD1 TGTGCCAGCGGTCGGGACAGGGCGGCCGAGCAGTACTTC CASGRDRAAEQYF
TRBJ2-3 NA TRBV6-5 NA TGTGCCAGCAGTCACCGGGACATTCGGGGCGATACGCAGTATTTT CASSHRDIRGDTQYF
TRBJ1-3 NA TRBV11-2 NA TGTGCCAGCAGCTTTGTGGACAGTCCCAACTCTGGAAACACCATATATTTT CASSFVDSPNSGNTIYF
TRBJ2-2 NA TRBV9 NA TGTGCCAGCAGCGTAAACTCCGGGGAGCTGTTTTTT CASSVNSGELFF
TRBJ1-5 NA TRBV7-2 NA TGTGCCAGCAGCTTAGCGGGGGCAGTCAATCAGCCCCAGCATTTT CASSLAGAVNQPQHF
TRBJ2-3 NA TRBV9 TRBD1 TGTGCCAGCAGCGCCGCCCAGGGACAGGATCTCACAGATACGCAGTATTTT CASSAAQGQDLTDTQYF
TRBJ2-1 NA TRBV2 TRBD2 TGTGCCAGCAGTGAGCTCTTGACTAGCGGGAGGGTCAGTGAGCAGTTCTTC CASSELLTSGRVSEQFF
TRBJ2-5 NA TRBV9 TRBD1 TGTGCCAGCAGCGTAGGTGACAGGGGGTGGGAGACCCAGTACTTC CASSVGDRGWETQYF
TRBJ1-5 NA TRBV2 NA TGTGCCAGCAGTGTTAGCGGAAATCAGCCCCAGCATTTT CASSVSGNQPQHF
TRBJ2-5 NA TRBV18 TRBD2 TGTGCCAGCTCACCATCGGGGGGAATAGAGACCCAGTACTTC CASSPSGGIETQYF
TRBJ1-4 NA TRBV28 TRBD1 TGTGCCAGCAGGGCGGGACAGGGCCTTCATGAAAAACTGTTTTTT CASRAGQGLHEKLFF
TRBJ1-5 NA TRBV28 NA TGTGCCAGCAGTTTACACCAGGCAACTCAGCCCCAGCATTTT CASSLHQATQPQHF
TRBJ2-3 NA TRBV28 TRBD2 TGTGCCAGCAGATCCACGACTAGCGGGAGCACAGATACGCAGTATTTT CASRSTTSGSTDTQYF
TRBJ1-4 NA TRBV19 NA TGTGCCAGTAGTATATCTTCCTCGGGAAAACTGTTTTTT CASSISSSGKLFF
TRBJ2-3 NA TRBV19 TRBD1 TGTGCCACTACCCCGGGACAGGGGGGAGATACGCAGTATTTT CATTPGQGGDTQYF
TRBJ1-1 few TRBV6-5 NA TGTGCCAGCAGAAAGGGGTTGCTGAACACTGAAGCTTTCTTT CASRKGLLNTEAFF
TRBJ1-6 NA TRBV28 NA TGTGCCAGCACCGCGACGGACAGAAATTCACCCCTCCACTTT CASTATDRNSPLHF
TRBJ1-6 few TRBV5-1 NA TGCGCCAGCAGCGCCCAACAGGGACAAAGCTCACCCCTCCACTTT CASSAQQGQSSPLHF
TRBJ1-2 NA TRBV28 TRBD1 TGTGCCAGCAGGGGGACAGGGGGTGGCTACACCTTC CASRGTGGGYTF
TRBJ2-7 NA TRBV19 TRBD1 TGTGCCAGTAGTCCTTTAGGGACAGGGACAAGCTCCTACGAGCAGTACTTC CASSPLGTGTSSYEQYF
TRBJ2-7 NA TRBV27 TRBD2 TGTGCCAGCACCCAGACTTCTAGCGGGTCGGGCGAGCAGTACTTC CASTQTSSGSGEQYF
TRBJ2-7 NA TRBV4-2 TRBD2 TGTGCCAGCAGCCAAATTCGCGGGACTAGTCCCTCCTACGAGCAGTACTTC CASSQIRGTSPSYEQYF
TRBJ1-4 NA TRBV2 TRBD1 TGTGCCAGCAGCGGACAGGGCGGTAATGAAAAACTGTTTTTT CASSGQGGNEKLFF
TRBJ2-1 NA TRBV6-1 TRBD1 TGTGCCAGTACCTGGACAGGGGTATTCAATGAGCAGTTCTTC CASTWTGVFNEQFF
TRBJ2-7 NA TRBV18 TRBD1 TGTGCCAGCTCACCACTGGACAGGGCGAGCTACGAGCAGTACTTC CASSPLDRASYEQYF
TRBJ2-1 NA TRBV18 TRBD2 TGTGCCAGCTCACTTCTAGCGGGGGGGCCGGCGGATGAGCAGTTCTTC CASSLLAGGPADEQFF
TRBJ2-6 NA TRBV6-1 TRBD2 TGTGCCAGCAGTGATGGGAGGGGCGGTGGGGCCAACGTCCTGACTTTC CASSDGRGGGANVLTF
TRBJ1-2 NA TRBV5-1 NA TGCGCCAGCAGCGGCCACACTGGCTACACCTTC CASSGHTGYTF
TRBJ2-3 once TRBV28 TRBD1 TGTGCCAGCAGGGGACAGGTGGGGAGAGATACGCAGTATTTT CASRGQVGRDTQYF
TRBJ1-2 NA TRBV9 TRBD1 TGTGCCAGCACCTCCCAGGCAGGGGGCGACTATGGCTACACCTTC CASTSQAGGDYGYTF
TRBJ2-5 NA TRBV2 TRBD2 TGTGCCAGCAGTGAACTACGCGGGAGGGCCCAAGAGACCCAGTACTTC CASSELRGRAQETQYF
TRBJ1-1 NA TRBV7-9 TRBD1 TGTGCCAGCAGCGGAGGGGGCTTGGGCACTGAAGCTTTCTTT CASSGGGLGTEAFF
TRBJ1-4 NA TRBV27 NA TGTGCCAGCAGTTGGGGGGTGGGCGGTGAAAAACTGTTTTTT CASSWGVGGEKLFF
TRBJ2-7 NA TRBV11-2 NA TGTGCCAGCAGCCTCCGGGGCTACGAGCAGTACTTC CASSLRGYEQYF
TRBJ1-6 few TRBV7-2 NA TGTGCCAGCAGCTTAGTGGGGCTTAATTCACCCCTCCACTTT CASSLVGLNSPLHF
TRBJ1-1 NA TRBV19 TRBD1 TGTGCCAGTAGTATAGGGACAGGGTTTGGGAACACTGAAGCTTTCTTT CASSIGTGFGNTEAFF
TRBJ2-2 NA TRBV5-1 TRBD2 TGCGCCAGCAGCCTCAGCGGGAGTACCGGGGAGCTGTTTTTT CASSLSGSTGELFF
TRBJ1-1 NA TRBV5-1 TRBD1 TGCGCCAGCAGCCTATGGACAGGGAGCATGAACACTGAAGCTTTCTTT CASSLWTGSMNTEAFF